The 21 T cell receptor beta chains below come from one sample, sequenced in a study of CD8 T cells in Susac syndrome. Random hexamers primed reverse transcription of about 0.5 to 1 ug RNA. Each CDR3 protein is one row after TCRdb ran MiXCR on the immunoSEQ multiplex PCR reads. The data hold 240,000 or so distinct CDR3 sequences, with almost 97% observed a single time. The sequenced material came from CD4+ T cells from PBMCs. The receptors stem from a human donor with Susac syndrome.

The chain couples TRBV7-9 to TRBJ2-7; TRBD2 aligns across 8 bases. The CDR3 consists of 13 residues. J lost 5 bases, V lost 5 bases, and 5 bases had no gene match. The germline CDR1 and CDR2 sequences are SEHNR and FQNEAQ (reference sequence). CDR3 DNA: TGTGCCAGCAGCGTAAGAGCGGGAGACGAGCAGTACTTC. Protein sequence: CASSVRAGDEQYF.

The rearrangement uses TRBV29-1 and TRBJ2-7, with TRBD2 matching over 7 bases. The CDR3 totals 13 residues. The ends lost 6 bases at V and 4 bases at J; junction bases unmatched: 9. CDR1 and CDR2 (germline): SQVTM, ANQGSEA. CDR3 bases: TGCAGCGTACGGACTAGGTTGGCGTACGAGCAGTACTTC. Encoded protein: CSVRTRLAYEQYF.

The gene calls are TRBV19 and TRBJ2-7; 10 bases are a match to TRBD1. Germline V lookup: CDR1 LNHDA, CDR2 SQIVND (reference sequence). V lost 5 bases to trimming and J lost 6 bases; unmatched junction nucleotides: 10. The CDR3 is 15 residues long. The CDR3 reads CASSYTGQGIGEQYF. In DNA, the CDR3 is TGTGCCAGTAGTTATACGGGACAGGGGATAGGCGAGCAGTACTTC.

The genes are TRBV6-5 and TRBJ2-5; 10 nucleotides match TRBD1. V lost 6 bases and J lost 5; bases outside the gene matches: 6. Germline V CDR1 and CDR2: MNHEY, SVGAGI. The length of the CDR3 is 14 residues. Written as DNA, the CDR3 is TGTGCCAGCAGCTATCGGACAGGGGGGGAGACCCAGTACTTC. Protein sequence: CASSYRTGGETQYF.

This sequence joins TRBV20-1 and TRBJ2-7; a weak D match, TRBD2 (5 bases). Per the germline V gene, CDR1 is DFQATT and CDR2 is SNEGSKA (reference sequence). V lost 6 bases, J lost 6 bases, and 15 bases lay in between. CDR3 length: 12 amino acids. The CDR3 nucleotides are TGCAGTGCAAAACTAGTTTTCGGCGAGCAGTACTTC. Residues: CSAKLVFGEQYF.

The J gene is TRBJ2-7, the V gene TRBV29-1; 9 positions agree with TRBD2. V lost 6 bases, J lost 5 bases, and 11 bases stayed unmatched. Germline CDR1 reads SQVTM; CDR2 reads ANQGSEA. This CDR3 region has 14 residues. The CDR3 coding sequence is TGCAGCGTCCTAAGTTCGCCTAGCGGGAACGAGCAGTACTTC. The encoded protein is CSVLSSPSGNEQYF.

The chain has TRBV2 and TRBJ2-1, with unresolved D. Trimming removed 6 bases at V and 1 base at J, with 10 bases between. The CDR3 totals 14 residues. In germline, CDR1 is SNHLY, CDR2 FYNNEI. CDR3 in DNA: TGTGCCAGCAGGTTTGGGGAATCCTACAATGAGCAGTTCTTC. Its protein is CASRFGESYNEQFF.

The chain links TRBV7-9 to TRBJ2-6; D is perhaps TRBD1 (5 bases). CDR3 length: 16 amino acids. Germline V gene lookup returns CDR1 SEHNR and CDR2 FQNEAQ (reference sequence). V lost 2 bases and J 3 bases, leaving 11 bases between the germline ends. As DNA, the CDR3 is TGTGCCAGCAGCTTACCCAGGGAAAATGGGGCCAACGTCCTGACTTTC. Translating gives CASSLPRENGANVLTF.

This clonotype was seen a single time. The chain has TRBV9 and TRBJ2-2; D gene ambiguous. Germline-derived CDR1 and CDR2 are SGDLS and YYNGEE. Trimming pared 0 bases from V and 4 bases from J, leaving 10 bases between. This CDR3 region has 15 residues. The CDR3 DNA reads as TGTGCCAGCAGCGTAGGGCCACGAGGCACCGGGGAGCTGTTTTTT. Translation: CASSVGPRGTGELFF.

V is TRBV5-1 and J is TRBJ2-3; D is unresolved. Between the trimmed V and J ends, which lost 4 bases and 0 bases, there was a span of 15 bases. Germline CDR1 is SGHRS and CDR2 is YFSETQ. The CDR3 runs to 16 residues. In DNA, the CDR3 is TGCGCCAGCAGCCCCCATAGTTCTTCTAGCACAGATACGCAGTATTTT. It is translated as CASSPHSSSSTDTQYF. The variable domain in full, with the rest retrieved from reference TRBV5-1 and TRBJ2-3, is KAGVTQTPRYLIKTRGQQVTLSCSPISGHRSVSWYQQTPGQGLQFLFEYFSETQRNKGNFPGRFSGRQFSNSRSEMNVSTLELGDSALYLCASSPHSSSSTDTQYFGPGTRLTVL.

The V call is TRBV28, the J call TRBJ2-1, with D perhaps matching TRBD2 (6 bases). CDR1 and CDR2 from the germline V gene are MDHEN and SYDVKM. The ends were cut back, 6 bases at V and 12 bases at J, with 21 bases in the middle. This CDR3 contains 14 residues. CDR3 residues: CASRILAGRIGQFF. The DNA of the CDR3 is TGTGCCAGCAGGATTTTGGCAGGGAGGATAGGGCAGTTCTTC.

This clonotype appeared once. The chain has TRBV7-9 and TRBJ2-1; D may match TRBD1 or TRBD2 (5 bases each). This CDR3 comprises 15 residues. Germline V gene data show CDR1 as SEHNR and CDR2 as FQNEAQ (reference sequence). V lost 2 bases to trimming and J lost 3 bases, with 11 bases between them. This CDR3 is CASSLRAGSYNEQFF. The CDR3 nucleotides are TGTGCCAGCAGCTTAAGGGCAGGGAGCTACAATGAGCAGTTCTTC.

This chain joins TRBV4-2 and TRBJ2-7; D perhaps matches TRBD1 (7 bases). CDR3 length equals 13 residues. The V end lost 3 bases, the J end lost 7 bases, and 13 bases lay between the germline ends. Germline CDR1 is LGHNA and CDR2 is YNFKEQ. The chain's CDR3 is CASSHDAGGEQYF. In DNA form, the CDR3 reads TGTGCCAGCAGCCATGATGCAGGGGGGGAGCAGTACTTC.

V gene TRBV30 combines with J gene TRBJ2-7; D is possibly TRBD2 (6 bases). There are 12 residues in the CDR3. Germline V CDR1 and CDR2: GTSNPN, SVGIG (reference sequence). The V gene lost 3 bases and the J gene lost 5 bases, with 11 bases spanning the gap. The CDR3 here is CAWSGSGNEQYF. For the CDR3, the DNA is TGTGCCTGGAGCGGGAGTGGCAACGAGCAGTACTTC.

The V gene is TRBV27, the J gene TRBJ1-5; D is unclear. The V gene's germline CDR1 is MNHEY and CDR2 SMNVEV (reference sequence). The CDR3 covers 12 residues. The V end lost 6 bases, the J end lost 0 bases, and 3 bases lay between the germline ends. The CDR3 DNA reads as TGTGCCAGCAGACATAGCAATCAGCCCCAGCATTTT. This codes for CASRHSNQPQHF.

The chain couples TRBV11-2 to TRBJ2-3; 10 bases line up with TRBD2. CDR3 length: 14 residues. With 2 bases clipped from V and 5 bases from J, the junction kept 1 base outside the gene matches. CDR1 and CDR2 (germline): SGHAT, FQNNGV. CDR3: CASSLRLAGDTQYF. The DNA of the CDR3 is TGTGCCAGCAGCTTAAGACTAGCGGGAGATACGCAGTATTTT. The whole variable domain, remainder taken from reference TRBV11-2 and TRBJ2-3, is EAGVAQSPRYKIIEKRQSVAFWCNPISGHATLYWYQQILGQGPKLLIQFQNNGVVDDSQLPKDRFSAERLKGVDSTLKIQPAKLEDSAVYLCASSLRLAGDTQYFGPGTRLTVL.

The chain carries TRBV12-3 or TRBV12-4 and TRBJ2-5; maybe TRBD1 (6 bases). Trimming left V 6 bases short and J 2 bases short, with 10 bases between. The CDR3 contains 13 residues. The CDR3 reads CASRKTGQETQYF. In DNA, the CDR3 is TGTGCCAGCAGGAAGACAGGACAAGAGACCCAGTACTTC.

CDR3 region: CASSSGVREQYF. The CDR3 coding sequence is TGTGCCAGCAGTTCCGGGGTCCGCGAGCAGTACTTC. V gene TRBV6-5 combines with J gene TRBJ2-7; tentative D call: TRBD2 (5 bases). In germline, CDR1 is MNHEY, CDR2 SVGAGI. V was shortened by 4 bases and J by 6 bases, with 10 bases between the two germline ends. The CDR3 extends over 12 amino acids.

This sequence joins TRBV29-1 and TRBJ1-1, with a weak D call TRBD1 (5 bases). Germline V gene lookup returns CDR1 SQVTM and CDR2 ANQGSEA. V was trimmed by 3 bases and J by 12 bases, leaving 23 bases between them. The CDR3 totals 14 residues. The CDR3 here is CSVESGGGLFGTFF. DNA of the CDR3: TGCAGCGTTGAGTCCGGGGGTGGACTTTTTGGGACTTTCTTT.

The count of this clonotype is one. The chain carries TRBV20-1 and TRBJ1-5, with D possibly being TRBD1 (5 bases). CDR3 length: 16 residues. V was cut by 1 base and J by 3 bases, with 16 bases left in between. Germline CDR1 reads DFQATT; CDR2 reads SNEGSKA (reference sequence). The CDR3: CSARALSAGHNQPQHF. Written as DNA, the CDR3 is TGCAGTGCTAGAGCTCTGAGCGCAGGGCACAATCAGCCCCAGCATTTT.

The rearrangement links TRBV7-9 to TRBJ2-5; D gene unclear. In germline, CDR1 is SEHNR, CDR2 FQNEAQ (reference sequence). V lost 7 bases, J lost 2 bases, and 14 bases lay in between. CDR3 length equals 14 residues. The CDR3 loop is CASNGRSVQETQYF. The CDR3 DNA follows: TGTGCCAGCAATGGCAGGTCCGTTCAAGAGACCCAGTACTTC.